The rows below give T cell receptor beta chains drawn from one sample of a study of CXCR3-negative and CXCR3-positive naive CD8 T cells. TCRdb reprocessed the 5' RACE reads, with one entry per CDR3 protein and no DNA. Its listing shows about 58,000 distinct CDR3 sequences. The sequenced sample was naive CXCR3- CD8+ T cells from blood. The receptors were sampled from a human donor in good health. Some clones in this sample may be carry-over from other donors' samples. Both conserved end residues are part of each CDR3. The order of the fields is CDR3 protein, J gene, clone size, V gene. Rows give clone size only sometimes, using once, few, many, or a class for an expanded clone.

CASSLYFGTGNNEQYF | TRBJ2-7 | NA | TRBV27
CRAPSRRGGLETQYF | TRBJ2-5 | medium-sized | TRBV20-1
CSVGGRGMSDNEQFF | TRBJ2-1 | NA | TRBV29-1
CASSGGGAGTDTQYF | TRBJ2-3 | NA | TRBV5-1
CSVEAWVQGKDEQFF | TRBJ2-1 | NA | TRBV29-1
CASSSDGLIGEKLFF | TRBJ1-4 | NA | TRBV12-3/TRBV12-4
CAISGLAGGQTQYF | TRBJ2-5 | NA | TRBV10-3
CASTNSASGGPRETQYF | TRBJ2-5 | NA | TRBV6-2/TRBV6-3
CASSSMGDYEQYF | TRBJ2-7 | NA | TRBV7-9
CASSQTGGVPEAFF | TRBJ1-1 | NA | TRBV12-3/TRBV12-4
CASSHRDTANTGELFF | TRBJ2-2 | NA | TRBV4-2
CASSPLAGIDRPTGEQYF | TRBJ2-7 | NA | TRBV13
CASTETYTEAFF | TRBJ1-1 | NA | TRBV28
CASSQEGSGELFF | TRBJ2-2 | NA | TRBV3-1
CASSQWGHSEQYF | TRBJ2-7 | NA | TRBV6-6
CASSQVILAAMEGTQYF | TRBJ2-5 | NA | TRBV14
CASSPAGTGIGNEQFF | TRBJ2-1 | NA | TRBV4-1
CASSTGTSGKETQYF | TRBJ2-5 | NA | TRBV28
CASTGRYNEQFF | TRBJ2-1 | NA | TRBV21-1
CAILGQYNEQFF | TRBJ2-1 | NA | TRBV6-2/TRBV6-3
CAWSNTGPYYGYTF | TRBJ1-2 | NA | TRBV30
CSVEDAGRRDF | TRBJ2-7 | NA | TRBV29-1
CSAVSGDEQYF | TRBJ2-7 | NA | TRBV20-1
CSARTSEFEQYF | TRBJ2-7 | NA | TRBV20-1